These T cell receptor beta chains were read from a single sample in a study of shared clonotypes between healthy human individuals. Sequencing was performed with immunoSEQ multiplex PCR; in TCRdb, only in-frame clones are kept and a portion is missing. This repertoire shows approximately 720,000 clones, about 91% found once; its top ten account for 24%. Sequenced: naive CD8+ T cells sorted from blood. Receptor source: a man aged 30-40 years in good health. CDR3s include the opening cysteine and the closing phenylalanine or tryptophan. A D gene is named only where the DNA matches it firmly. Clone size is shown for a subset of rows, as once, few, many or a class of expanded clone.

clone_size j_call v_call d_call cdr3_aa cdr3_nt
NA TRBJ2-1 TRBV28 TRBD2 CASSLALAGHSYNEQFF TGTGCCAGCAGTTTAGCCCTAGCGGGCCACTCCTACAATGAGCAGTTCTTC
few TRBJ2-7 TRBV7-9 NA CASSFQGYEQYF TGTGCCAGCAGCTTTCAAGGGTACGAGCAGTACTTC
NA TRBJ2-2 TRBV6-6 NA CASSYLGPNTGELFF TGTGCCAGCAGTTACCTCGGGCCGAACACCGGGGAGCTGTTTTTT
NA TRBJ2-7 TRBV27 NA CASSLSRGHEQYF TGTGCCAGCAGTTTAAGCAGGGGCCACGAGCAGTACTTC
once TRBJ2-1 TRBV28 NA CASSFGDEQFF TGTGCCAGCAGTTTTGGGGATGAGCAGTTCTTC
NA TRBJ2-3 TRBV29-1 NA CSVTWRADTQYF TGCAGCGTTACCTGGAGGGCAGATACGCAGTATTTT
NA TRBJ2-7 TRBV7-6 TRBD2 CASSQREDSYEQYF TGTGCCAGCAGCCAGCGGGAGGACTCCTACGAGCAGTACTTC
NA TRBJ2-3 TRBV5-1 NA CASSLSSLPSTDTQYF TGCGCCAGCAGCTTGTCCTCTCTACCTAGCACAGATACGCAGTATTTT
NA TRBJ1-1 TRBV11-2 NA CASSYGHISNTEAFF TGTGCCAGCAGCTATGGACACATTTCGAACACTGAAGCTTTCTTT
NA TRBJ1-3 TRBV29-1 NA CSVSLTSSGNTIYF TGCAGCGTTAGCTTAACGAGCTCTGGAAACACCATATATTTT
NA TRBJ2-3 TRBV7-6 NA CASSTITEGITQYF TGTGCCAGCAGCACTATTACCGAGGGGATTACGCAGTATTTT
NA TRBJ1-2 TRBV27 NA CASSPFLGYGYTF TGTGCCAGCAGTCCGTTTCTGGGTTATGGCTACACCTTC
NA TRBJ2-3 TRBV14 TRBD2 CASSPSGRGTDTQYF TGTGCCAGCAGCCCTAGCGGGAGGGGTACAGATACGCAGTATTTT
NA TRBJ2-1 TRBV7-9 TRBD1 CASSLRDRGNEQFF TGTGCCAGCAGCTTACGGGACAGGGGAAATGAGCAGTTCTTC
NA TRBJ2-7 TRBV11-1 NA CASSLVGVGEQYF TGTGCCAGCAGCTTAGTAGGGGTTGGCGAGCAGTACTTC
once TRBJ2-7 TRBV10-2 NA CASSDGSGAYEQYF TGCGCCAGCAGTGATGGTAGCGGAGCCTACGAGCAGTACTTC
NA TRBJ2-7 TRBV27 NA CASSPGSPYEQYF TGTGCCAGCAGCCCAGGGTCCCCCTACGAGCAGTACTTC
few TRBJ2-7 TRBV7-9 NA CASSPSDYEQYF TGTGCCAGCAGCCCTAGTGACTACGAGCAGTACTTC
NA TRBJ1-2 TRBV6-5 NA CASSSSQRNYGYTF TGTGCCAGCAGTTCTTCCCAGAGAAACTATGGCTACACCTTC
NA TRBJ1-3 TRBV29-1 TRBD1 CSVEVTGDLSPSGNTIYF TGCAGCGTTGAAGTCACAGGGGACCTCTCTCCCTCTGGAAACACCATATATTTT
few TRBJ2-1 TRBV11-2 NA CASSLDILLVVDEQFF TGTGCCAGCAGCTTAGATATTCTCCTGGTAGTCGATGAGCAGTTCTTC
few TRBJ2-7 TRBV25-1 NA CASSVGQILYF TGTGCCAGCAGTGTTGGACAGATCCTGTACTTC
NA TRBJ2-1 TRBV4-3 TRBD2 CASSQDTSGSYNEQFF TGCGCCAGCAGCCAAGATACTAGCGGGAGTTACAATGAGCAGTTCTTC
NA TRBJ2-7 TRBV4-3 NA CASSQVFYVGNEQYF TGCGCCAGCAGCCAGGTTTTTTACGTAGGCAACGAGCAGTACTTC
NA TRBJ2-1 TRBV21-1 NA CASSKGLRGLAGNEQFF TGTGCCAGCAGCAAAGGACTGCGGGGACTAGCGGGAAATGAGCAGTTCTTC
once TRBJ2-7 TRBV5-4 TRBD1 CASSLLTGLDEQYF TGTGCCAGCAGCTTGCTGACAGGGTTGGACGAGCAGTACTTC
NA TRBJ2-7 TRBV4-3 TRBD2 CASSQEPSGRVYEQYF TGCGCCAGCAGCCAAGAGCCTAGCGGGAGAGTGTACGAGCAGTACTTC
NA TRBJ2-3 TRBV7-9 NA CASSLSEEVADTQYF TGTGCCAGCAGCTTATCGGAGGAGGTAGCAGATACGCAGTATTTT
NA TRBJ2-1 TRBV7-9 NA CASSFSGQEDEQFF TGTGCCAGCAGCTTCAGCGGCCAGGAAGATGAGCAGTTCTTC
NA TRBJ2-1 TRBV5-4 NA CAGQMGVGDNEQFF TGTGCCGGCCAGATGGGAGTTGGGGACAATGAGCAGTTCTTC
NA TRBJ1-2 TRBV29-1 NA CSVEDPGTDLSAGYTF TGCAGCGTCGAAGATCCGGGGACGGATTTATCAGCTGGCTACACCTTC
few TRBJ2-2 TRBV30 TRBD2 CALTVTSPGELFF TGTGCCTTGACCGTGACTAGCCCTGGGGAGCTGTTTTTT
NA TRBJ2-1 TRBV7-2 TRBD2 CASSSTSGTLNEQFF TGTGCCAGCAGCTCGACTAGCGGGACTCTCAATGAGCAGTTCTTC
NA TRBJ2-1 TRBV7-9 TRBD1 CASSHRGRVGSDEQFF TGTGCCAGCAGCCATAGGGGGCGGGTAGGCAGCGATGAGCAGTTCTTC
NA TRBJ2-5 TRBV7-2 TRBD1 CASRRTGVQETQYF TGTGCCAGCAGACGTACAGGGGTTCAAGAGACCCAGTACTTC
NA TRBJ1-2 TRBV2 TRBD1 CASRVPGQGSRGYTF TGTGCCAGCAGGGTACCGGGACAGGGCTCTCGCGGCTACACCTTC
NA TRBJ1-4 TRBV4-1 NA CASSPPHGGVGEKLFF TGCGCCAGCAGCCCTCCACATGGGGGGGTAGGGGAAAAACTGTTTTTT
NA TRBJ2-1 TRBV29-1 TRBD2 CSVELAGYNEQFF TGCAGCGTTGAACTAGCGGGGTACAATGAGCAGTTCTTC
NA TRBJ2-2 TRBV19 NA CASSPGTDTGELFF TGTGCCAGTAGCCCTGGGACTGACACCGGGGAGCTGTTTTTT
NA TRBJ2-3 TRBV7-9 NA CASSTIFPNTDTQYF TGTGCCAGCAGCACCATCTTTCCCAACACAGATACGCAGTATTTT
once TRBJ1-4 TRBV19 TRBD1 CASSNRDRAEKLFF TGTGCCAGTAGTAACCGGGACAGGGCTGAAAAACTGTTTTTT
once TRBJ2-5 TRBV5-1 NA CASSLAVPGAEETQYF TGCGCCAGCAGCTTGGCCGTCCCGGGGGCCGAGGAGACCCAGTACTTC
NA TRBJ2-7 TRBV9 NA CASSVGSSYEQYF TGTGCCAGCAGCGTAGGCAGCTCCTACGAGCAGTACTTC
NA TRBJ1-4 TRBV7-7 NA CASSFSARPIATNEKLFF TGTGCCAGCAGCTTCTCCGCCCGCCCTATCGCAACTAATGAAAAACTGTTTTTT
NA TRBJ1-4 TRBV27 NA CASSPLGTNEKLFF TGTGCCAGCAGTCCCCTGGGGACTAATGAAAAACTGTTTTTT
NA TRBJ2-7 TRBV23-1 NA CASMGHQRRPYEQYF TGCGCCAGCATGGGGCACCAACGCCGGCCCTACGAGCAGTACTTC
NA TRBJ2-7 TRBV28 TRBD2 CASSAGLAGGYEQYF TGTGCCAGCAGTGCGGGACTAGCGGGAGGCTACGAGCAGTACTTC
once TRBJ2-7 TRBV11-2 NA CASSLAGGREQYF TGTGCCAGCAGCTTAGCTGGGGGCCGCGAGCAGTACTTT
few TRBJ2-3 TRBV27 NA CASRFRSTDTQYF TGTGCCAGCCGTTTTCGGAGCACAGATACGCAGTATTTT
once TRBJ2-1 TRBV7-9 NA CASSLGGVDEQFF TGTGCCAGCAGCCTGGGCGGCGTGGATGAGCAGTTCTTC
NA TRBJ2-7 TRBV6-1 TRBD2 CASSYGTSFYEQYF TGTGCCAGCTCCTACGGGACTAGCTTCTACGAGCAGTACTTC
NA TRBJ2-7 TRBV7-8 TRBD2 CASSYPSGRADYEQYF TGTGCCAGCAGCTACCCTAGCGGGAGGGCCGACTACGAGCAGTACTTC
NA TRBJ2-7 TRBV7-6 NA CASSFQGLQYF TGTGCCAGCAGCTTCCAGGGGTTGCAGTACTTC
NA TRBJ2-5 TRBV7-9 TRBD1 CASSGRDRSIQETQYF TGTGCCAGCAGCGGCCGGGACAGGAGCATACAAGAGACCCAGTACTTC
NA TRBJ2-7 TRBV6-1 TRBD1 CASSEPHTGGGYEQYF TGTGCCAGCAGTGAACCCCATACAGGGGGCGGCTACGAGCAGTACTTC
NA TRBJ2-1 TRBV27 TRBD1 CASSFRDSYNEQFF TGTGCCAGCAGTTTCCGGGACAGCTACAATGAGCAGTTCTTC
NA TRBJ2-4 TRBV6-1 NA CASSESSWQIAKNIQYF TGTGCCAGCAGTGAATCGAGTTGGCAAATAGCCAAAAACATTCAGTACTTC